Below, 20 T cell receptor beta chains from the same sample are listed, as sequenced in a study of T cell responses to AZD1222 COVID-19 vaccine. Assay: immunoSEQ multiplex PCR; the TCRdb copy retains only in-frame clones and omits some. Found here are approximately 130,000 clones, approximately 94% of them singletons; the top ten hold around 3.3%. Sample: peripheral blood, taken on day 0 of AZD1222 vaccination. The receptor source for this set is an adult in good health.

The V and J genes are TRBV10-2 and TRBJ2-5; D call uncertain. Per the germline V gene, CDR1 is WSHSY and CDR2 is SAAADI. This CDR3 has 12 residues. V lost 2 bases and J 4 bases, leaving 5 bases between the germline ends. DNA of the CDR3: TGCGCCAGCAGTGAGAATGCAGAGACCCAGTACTTC. Protein product: CASSENAETQYF.

This clone was recorded only once. This chain uses TRBV6-6 with TRBJ1-5; D gene unclear. Per germline, CDR1 MNHNY and CDR2 SVGAGI (reference sequence). The V gene lost 7 bases and the J gene lost 0 bases, with 10 bases spanning the gap. This CDR3 contains 14 residues. CDR3 sequence reads: CASMEGISNQPQHF. The CDR3 nucleotides read TGTGCCAGCATGGAGGGAATTAGCAATCAGCCCCAGCATTTT.

V is TRBV9 and J is TRBJ1-6; D not certain. The CDR3 covers 16 residues. Trimming removed 3 bases from V and 10 bases from J, with 20 bases in between. In germline, CDR1 is SGDLS, CDR2 YYNGEE. The CDR3: CASSGSTEYGKSPLHF. In nucleotides, the CDR3 is TGTGCCAGCAGCGGATCAACAGAGTATGGCAAATCACCCCTCCACTTT.

The chain uses TRBV5-4 and TRBJ2-2; D may be TRBD1 or TRBD2 (5 bases each). CDR3 length: 15 amino acids. Germline CDR1 reads SGHNT; CDR2 reads YYREEE (reference sequence). V was shortened by 4 bases and J by 7 bases, with 17 bases between the two germline ends. CDR3 region: CASSPGREPLGELFF. The CDR3 nucleotides read TGTGCCAGCAGCCCGGGACGGGAACCCCTCGGGGAGCTGTTTTTT.

V and J are TRBV30 and TRBJ1-2; D ambiguous. Germline V gene lookup returns CDR1 GTSNPN and CDR2 SVGIG (reference sequence). V gave up 3 bases and J gave up 6 bases, with 20 bases separating them. The length of the CDR3 is 15 residues. The CDR3 sequence is CAWRSRLRVRDGYTF. The CDR3 DNA reads TGTGCCTGGAGATCCCGACTTAGGGTACGGGATGGCTACACCTTC. Full variable domain (remainder filled in from reference TRBV30 and TRBJ1-2): SQTIHQWPATLVQPVGSPLSLECTVEGTSNPNLYWYRQAAGRGLQLLFYSVGIGQISSEVPQNLSASRPQDRQFILSSKKLLLSDSGFYLCAWRSRLRVRDGYTFGSGTRLTVV.

V is TRBV28 and J is TRBJ1-2, with D unclear. CDR3 length equals 14 residues. Trimming shortened V by 6 bases and J by 2 bases, and 13 bases separated the two germline ends. Germline V gene lookup returns CDR1 MDHEN and CDR2 SYDVKM. CDR3 sequence reads: CASSLPRVNYGYTF. CDR3 in DNA: TGTGCCAGCAGCCTCCCGAGGGTCAACTATGGCTACACCTTC.

This chain joins TRBV6-1 and TRBJ1-1; 9 bases map to TRBD1. CDR3 size: 14 residues. The V and J ends lost 5 bases and 11 bases, in that order; junction bases with no gene match: 12. Germline values: CDR1 MNHNS, CDR2 SASEGT. The CDR3 sequence: CASSPEITGGYAFF. CDR3 DNA sequence: TGTGCCAGCAGTCCGGAGATTACAGGGGGCTATGCTTTCTTT.

This chain's CDR3 is CATERDNNEQFF. CDR3 in DNA: TGTGCCACAGAGCGGGACAACAATGAGCAGTTCTTC. V usage is TRBV11-2 and J usage is TRBJ2-1; TRBD2 is a possible D gene (7 bases). V shed 10 bases and J shed 5 bases, with 12 bases lying between them. In germline, CDR1 is SGHAT, CDR2 FQNNGV. The CDR3 covers 12 residues.

The gene calls are TRBV5-6 and TRBJ1-4, with D uncertain. The CDR3 runs to 14 residues. V was shortened by 1 base and J by 5 bases, with 9 bases between the two germline ends. The germline CDR1 and CDR2 sequences are SGHDT and YYEEEE. The CDR3: CASSLTGANEKLFF. In DNA form, the CDR3 reads TGTGCCAGCAGCTTGACGGGAGCAAATGAAAAACTGTTTTTT.

The chain employs TRBV5-6 and TRBJ1-4, with D possibly TRBD1 on 5 matching bases. Germline CDR1 is SGHDT and CDR2 is YYEEEE. Trimming took 3 bases from V and 0 from J, leaving 12 bases between them. The CDR3 loop spans 16 amino acids. The CDR3 region is CASSSFVGATNEKLFF. In DNA, the CDR3 is TGTGCCAGCAGCTCCTTCGTGGGGGCAACTAATGAAAAACTGTTTTTT.

This sequence joins TRBV10-3 and TRBJ1-5; TRBD1 agrees at 8 bases. With 11 bases clipped from V and 4 bases from J, the junction kept 7 bases outside the gene matches. This CDR3 spans 13 amino acids. Germline CDR1 reads ENHRY; CDR2 reads SYGVKD. In nucleotides, the CDR3 is TGTGCCGCCCGGGACAGGTCAAATCAGCCCCAGCATTTT. Translating it yields CAARDRSNQPQHF.

CDR3 in DNA: TGTGCCAGCAGCTTGTTTCCCACCTACGAGCAGTACTTC. Protein: CASSLFPTYEQYF. The chain carries TRBV5-6 and TRBJ2-7; D gene ambiguous. The CDR3 consists of 13 residues. The ends were cut back, 1 base at V and 2 bases at J, with 7 bases in the middle. Looked up from germline, CDR1 is SGHDT and CDR2 is YYEEEE.

This chain joins TRBV5-4 and TRBJ2-7, with unresolved D. The germline V gene has CDR1 SGHNT and CDR2 YYREEE (reference sequence). Trimming removed 3 bases at V and 2 bases at J, with 15 bases between. The CDR3 consists of 15 residues. In nucleotides, the CDR3 is TGTGCCAGCAGCTCTCGATTGTCTCCTACCTACGAGCAGTACTTC. This translates into CASSSRLSPTYEQYF. The variable domain in full, completed from reference TRBV5-4 and TRBJ2-7, reads ETGVTQSPTHLIKTRGQQVTLRCSSQSGHNTVSWYQQALGQGPQFIFQYYREEENGRGNFPPRFSGLQFPNYSSELNVNALELDDSALYLCASSSRLSPTYEQYFGPGTRLTVT.

The genes are TRBV9 and TRBJ1-4; 8 bases agree with TRBD1. Germline assignment: CDR1 SGDLS and CDR2 YYNGEE. CDR3 length: 15 amino acids. The V segment lost 3 bases and the J segment 7 bases; nucleotides outside the gene matches: 8. The CDR3 bases are TGTGCCAGCAGCGCCGGCGGACAGGGTGGTGAAAAACTGTTTTTT. This codes for CASSAGGQGGEKLFF.

This clone has a handful of counts. The chain combines TRBV28 with TRBJ2-7, with D hard to call. This CDR3 has 15 residues. The V and J ends lost 4 bases and 2 bases respectively, with 15 bases between them. Germline lookup yields CDR1 MDHEN and CDR2 SYDVKM. The DNA for the CDR3 is TGTGCCAGCAGTTCCCGAGGTAGTGGAGCCTACGAGCAGTACTTC. Translation gives CASSSRGSGAYEQYF.

The chain is built from TRBV30 and TRBJ2-2, with TRBD2 matching 8 bases. Looked up from germline, CDR1 is GTSNPN and CDR2 is SVGIG (reference sequence). This CDR3 is built from 15 residues. The V gene end was trimmed by 4 bases and the J gene end by 3 bases; junction bases not matched to a gene: 7. Written as DNA, the CDR3 is TGTGCCTGGATAAGCGGGAGTCGGGACACCGGGGAGCTGTTTTTT. It yields the protein CAWISGSRDTGELFF.

This chain uses TRBV12-3 or TRBV12-4 with TRBJ2-3; D may be TRBD1 or TRBD2 (5 bases each). The CDR3 is made up of 12 amino acids. V dropped 2 bases and J dropped 7 bases, with 7 bases sitting between them. In DNA form, the CDR3 reads TGTGCCAGCAGTTTATGGGGGAATACGCAGTATTTT. It encodes CASSLWGNTQYF.

The rearrangement joins TRBV5-1 to TRBJ2-2, with 14 bases identical to TRBD2. In germline, CDR1 is SGHRS, CDR2 YFSETQ. This CDR3 has 15 residues. The V segment lost 6 bases and the J segment 6 bases; nucleotides outside the gene matches: 4. The CDR3 loop is CASTAGLAGAGELFF. CDR3 DNA: TGCGCCAGCACTGCGGGACTAGCGGGAGCCGGGGAGCTGTTTTTT.

The CDR3 nucleotides are TGTGCCAGCAGCTTAGCAACCCTACTAGCGGAGGGGGGGAATACGCAGTATTTT. Translated, it gives CASSLATLLAEGGNTQYF. The chain uses TRBV7-6 and TRBJ2-3; 8 nucleotides line up with TRBD2. This CDR3 comprises 18 residues. V trimming: 0 bases; J trimming: 7 bases; junction bases outside the gene matches: 15. Germline lookup yields CDR1 SGHVS and CDR2 FNYEAQ. Looking up the rest from reference TRBV7-6 and TRBJ2-3 gives the full variable domain: GAGVSQSPRYKVTKRGQDVALRCDPISGHVSLYWYRQALGQGPEFLTYFNYEAQQDKSGLPNDRFSAERPEGSISTLTIQRTEQRDSAMYRCASSLATLLAEGGNTQYFGPGTRLTVL.

V gene TRBV7-9 combines with J gene TRBJ1-1, with D maybe TRBD1 (6 bases). V lost 0 bases, J lost 4 bases, and 18 bases lay in between. The CDR3 runs to 17 residues. CDR1 is SEHNR and CDR2 is FQNEAQ in the germline V gene (reference sequence). The CDR3 sequence: CASSLAGRGVRTTEAFF. In DNA, the CDR3 is TGTGCCAGCAGCTTAGCCGGCAGGGGAGTCCGGACCACTGAAGCTTTCTTT.